The TCR beta chain described here comes from a study of T cell repertoires in cytomegalovirus infection. Study-level background: Researchers turned to recently identified HLA-C-restricted CMV epitopes as well as well-studied HLA-B-restricted ones. Public TCR beta signatures marked donors with CMV infection and the matching HLA. Broader study findings: HLA-C-restricted, CMV-specific TCR beta clonotypes were dominant ex vivo.

This clonotype was found a few times. Antigen unknown. TCRdb analysed the reads with MiXCR anew, one entry per CDR3 protein. Found here are fewer than 1,000,000 distinct CDR3 sequences, around 30% of them singletons; the top ten hold over 13%. The V gene lost 0 bases and the J gene lost 1 base, with 6 bases spanning the gap. CDR1 MGHRA and CDR2 YSYEKL come from the germline V gene. There are 14 residues in the CDR3. This clonotype was sampled from a human donor in good health (CMV status not recorded). Some clones in this sample may be carry-over from other donors' samples. This chain joins TRBV4-1 and TRBJ1-2, with D perhaps matching TRBD1 (5 bases). This specimen consisted of cultured CD8+ T cells from PBMCs, obtained from culture after CMV antigen stimulation. The CDR3 here is CASSQETDNYGYTF. The CDR3 nucleotides read TGCGCCAGCAGCCAAGAGACAGATAACTATGGCTACACCTTC.